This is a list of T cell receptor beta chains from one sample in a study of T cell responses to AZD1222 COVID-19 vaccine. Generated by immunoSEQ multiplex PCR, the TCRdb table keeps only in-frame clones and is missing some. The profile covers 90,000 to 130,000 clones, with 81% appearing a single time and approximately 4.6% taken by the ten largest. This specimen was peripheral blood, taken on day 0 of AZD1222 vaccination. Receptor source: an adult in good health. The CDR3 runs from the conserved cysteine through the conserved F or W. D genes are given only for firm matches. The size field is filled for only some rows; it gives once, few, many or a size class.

CDR3nt: TGTGCCAGCAGTTTATACGGGACTAGCGGGGGCCTTTCATACAATGAGCAGTTCTTC
CDR3aa: CASSLYGTSGGLSYNEQFF
d_gene: TRBD2
abundance: few
j_gene: TRBJ2-1
v_gene: TRBV27

CDR3nt: TGTGCCAGCAGCTTAGGACAGGGGGAGACCCAGTACTTC
CDR3aa: CASSLGQGETQYF
d_gene: TRBD1
abundance: few
j_gene: TRBJ2-5
v_gene: TRBV7-2

CDR3nt: TGCGCCAGCAGCCTGATTCCGACAGGGGCGAACACTGAAGCTTTCTTT
CDR3aa: CASSLIPTGANTEAFF
d_gene: TRBD1
abundance: NA
j_gene: TRBJ1-1
v_gene: TRBV5-1

CDR3nt: TGTGCCAGCAGTTTCGGACAACACTCTGGGGCCAACGTCCTGACTTTC
CDR3aa: CASSFGQHSGANVLTF
d_gene: NA
abundance: NA
j_gene: TRBJ2-6
v_gene: TRBV28

CDR3nt: TGTGCCACCTCCCCTGGAAGGGTCGGCACTGAAGCTTTCTTT
CDR3aa: CATSPGRVGTEAFF
d_gene: NA
abundance: NA
j_gene: TRBJ1-1
v_gene: TRBV7-9

CDR3nt: TGTGCCACCGGAGTCCATAATTCACCCCTCCACTTT
CDR3aa: CATGVHNSPLHF
d_gene: NA
abundance: NA
j_gene: TRBJ1-6
v_gene: TRBV7-9

CDR3nt: TGTGCCAGTAGTACCCAATCAACTTTTCAGCCCCAGCATTTT
CDR3aa: CASSTQSTFQPQHF
d_gene: NA
abundance: NA
j_gene: TRBJ1-5
v_gene: TRBV19

CDR3nt: TGTGCCAGCAGCTTGACATGGGGGCGGACTGGCTACACCTTC
CDR3aa: CASSLTWGRTGYTF
d_gene: NA
abundance: NA
j_gene: TRBJ1-2
v_gene: TRBV5-8

CDR3nt: TGTGCCAGCTCACCACGTGGGCCTATGAAAGAGACCCAGTACTTC
CDR3aa: CASSPRGPMKETQYF
d_gene: NA
abundance: NA
j_gene: TRBJ2-5
v_gene: TRBV18

CDR3nt: TGTGCCAGCTCACCCACAAGGGAAAAACTGTTTTTT
CDR3aa: CASSPTREKLFF
d_gene: NA
abundance: NA
j_gene: TRBJ1-4
v_gene: TRBV18

CDR3nt: TGTGCCAGCACCCCCATGGGTTCTAGCACAGATACGCAGTATTTT
CDR3aa: CASTPMGSSTDTQYF
d_gene: NA
abundance: NA
j_gene: TRBJ2-3
v_gene: TRBV28

CDR3nt: TGTGCCAGCAGTGGGTTCGGCTATGGCTACACCTTC
CDR3aa: CASSGFGYGYTF
d_gene: NA
abundance: NA
j_gene: TRBJ1-2
v_gene: TRBV2

CDR3nt: TGTGCCAGCAGTTACTCGACCAATCAGCCCCAGCATTTT
CDR3aa: CASSYSTNQPQHF
d_gene: NA
abundance: NA
j_gene: TRBJ1-5
v_gene: TRBV6-2/TRBV6-3

CDR3nt: TGTGCCAGCAGTGCCGGACAGGGGGTAACTAGCAATCAGCCCCAGCATTTT
CDR3aa: CASSAGQGVTSNQPQHF
d_gene: TRBD1
abundance: once
j_gene: TRBJ1-5
v_gene: TRBV6-1

CDR3nt: TGTGCCAGCAGTACTAGGACAGGCCGGAATCAGCCCCAGCATTTT
CDR3aa: CASSTRTGRNQPQHF
d_gene: TRBD1
abundance: few
j_gene: TRBJ1-5
v_gene: TRBV27

CDR3nt: TGTGCCAGCAGCTCATACGGACTCTTGTACAATGAGCAGTTCTTC
CDR3aa: CASSSYGLLYNEQFF
d_gene: NA
abundance: NA
j_gene: TRBJ2-1
v_gene: TRBV7-6

CDR3nt: TGTGCCAGCAGCCCACAGACAGGGTCTACGCAGTATTTT
CDR3aa: CASSPQTGSTQYF
d_gene: TRBD1
abundance: NA
j_gene: TRBJ2-3
v_gene: TRBV14

CDR3nt: TGTGCCAGCACCCCTGGGTACAGGGGGACTGAAGCTTTCTTT
CDR3aa: CASTPGYRGTEAFF
d_gene: TRBD1
abundance: few
j_gene: TRBJ1-1
v_gene: TRBV28

CDR3nt: TGTGCCAGCAGCCAAACGGGCGGGGTTTTCACTGAAGCTTTCTTT
CDR3aa: CASSQTGGVFTEAFF
d_gene: NA
abundance: NA
j_gene: TRBJ1-1
v_gene: TRBV3-1/TRBV3-2

CDR3nt: TGTGCCAGCAGTTCCGTCGGGACAGGGGCTAATGGCTACACCTTC
CDR3aa: CASSSVGTGANGYTF
d_gene: TRBD1
abundance: NA
j_gene: TRBJ1-2
v_gene: TRBV6-5

CDR3nt: TGTGCCACCAGCAGACTAGCGGGAGGGTCCGGCGGGGAGCTGTTTTTT
CDR3aa: CATSRLAGGSGGELFF
d_gene: TRBD2
abundance: NA
j_gene: TRBJ2-2
v_gene: TRBV15

CDR3nt: TGTGCCAGCAGCGGAGCGGGGGGGCCCCTAGGCACAGATACGCAGTATTTT
CDR3aa: CASSGAGGPLGTDTQYF
d_gene: TRBD2
abundance: NA
j_gene: TRBJ2-3
v_gene: TRBV3-1/TRBV3-2

CDR3nt: TGTGCCAGCAGTCAATCCAGGAACACTGAAGCTTTCTTT
CDR3aa: CASSQSRNTEAFF
d_gene: NA
abundance: NA
j_gene: TRBJ1-1
v_gene: TRBV14

CDR3nt: TGTGCCAGCCTGGAGGGCAGGCAAGAGACCCAGTACTTC
CDR3aa: CASLEGRQETQYF
d_gene: NA
abundance: NA
j_gene: TRBJ2-5
v_gene: TRBV5-6

CDR3nt: TGTGCCAGCAGCGTAACAGGGAGGGATCAGCCCCAGCATTTT
CDR3aa: CASSVTGRDQPQHF
d_gene: NA
abundance: NA
j_gene: TRBJ1-5
v_gene: TRBV9

CDR3nt: TGTGCCAGCAGGCCACCTCAGGGGAATCAGCCCCAGCATTTT
CDR3aa: CASRPPQGNQPQHF
d_gene: NA
abundance: NA
j_gene: TRBJ1-5
v_gene: TRBV28

CDR3nt: TGTGCCAGCAGCTCGCTGAGGACAGGGCGCCCCTACGAGCAGTACTTC
CDR3aa: CASSSLRTGRPYEQYF
d_gene: TRBD1
abundance: NA
j_gene: TRBJ2-7
v_gene: TRBV7-9

CDR3nt: TGTGCCAGCAGTTTTAGAGCCCACACTGAAGCTTTCTTT
CDR3aa: CASSFRAHTEAFF
d_gene: NA
abundance: NA
j_gene: TRBJ1-1
v_gene: TRBV6-5

CDR3nt: TGCGCCAGCAGCAAAAGACAGGGCGGGGAGCAGTACTTC
CDR3aa: CASSKRQGGEQYF
d_gene: TRBD1
abundance: NA
j_gene: TRBJ2-7
v_gene: TRBV4-3

CDR3nt: TGTGCCTGGAGTGTTATCGGGGGTTTGGGTGAAAAACTGTTTTTT
CDR3aa: CAWSVIGGLGEKLFF
d_gene: NA
abundance: once
j_gene: TRBJ1-4
v_gene: TRBV30

CDR3nt: TGCGCCAGCAGCCAAGATATGGGCCCCGGGGAGCTGTTTTTT
CDR3aa: CASSQDMGPGELFF
d_gene: NA
abundance: NA
j_gene: TRBJ2-2
v_gene: TRBV4-3

CDR3nt: TGTGCCATCAGCCTCGGGACAGGGAGGACTGAAGCTTTCTTT
CDR3aa: CAISLGTGRTEAFF
d_gene: TRBD1
abundance: few
j_gene: TRBJ1-1
v_gene: TRBV10-3

CDR3nt: TGTGCCAGCAGCCCCCGAGGCGGGAGCTCCTATAATTCACCCCTCCACTTT
CDR3aa: CASSPRGGSSYNSPLHF
d_gene: NA
abundance: NA
j_gene: TRBJ1-6
v_gene: TRBV7-8

CDR3nt: TGTGCCAGCTCACGGGACAGCACCTACGAGCAGTACTTC
CDR3aa: CASSRDSTYEQYF
d_gene: TRBD1
abundance: NA
j_gene: TRBJ2-7
v_gene: TRBV18

CDR3nt: TGTGCCAGCAGCTTGGCGGTCGGGCCCTACGAGCAGTACTTC
CDR3aa: CASSLAVGPYEQYF
d_gene: NA
abundance: NA
j_gene: TRBJ2-7
v_gene: TRBV5-8

CDR3nt: TGTGCCAGTGCGGGGGAAAATAACTATGGCTACACCTTC
CDR3aa: CASAGENNYGYTF
d_gene: NA
abundance: NA
j_gene: TRBJ1-2
v_gene: TRBV7-3

CDR3nt: TGCAGTGCTAGAGAGGCAACACCCCTCCACTTT
CDR3aa: CSAREATPLHF
d_gene: NA
abundance: NA
j_gene: TRBJ1-6
v_gene: TRBV20-1

CDR3nt: TGCGCCAGCAGCTCACCACGGACTTTCCAAATCTACGAGCAGTACTTC
CDR3aa: CASSSPRTFQIYEQYF
d_gene: NA
abundance: NA
j_gene: TRBJ2-7
v_gene: TRBV5-1

CDR3nt: TGTGCCATCAGTAGCGGGACACGAAATAGCAATCAGCCCCAGCATTTT
CDR3aa: CAISSGTRNSNQPQHF
d_gene: NA
abundance: NA
j_gene: TRBJ1-5
v_gene: TRBV10-3

CDR3nt: TGCGCCAGCAGTGGGACGACAGGGTCCAATGGCTACACCTTC
CDR3aa: CASSGTTGSNGYTF
d_gene: TRBD1
abundance: once
j_gene: TRBJ1-2
v_gene: TRBV10-2

CDR3nt: TGTGCCAGCAGTGAGGCTAGTTTGATCTCCTCTGGCTACACCTTC
CDR3aa: CASSEASLISSGYTF
d_gene: NA
abundance: NA
j_gene: TRBJ1-2
v_gene: TRBV2

CDR3nt: TGTGCCAGCAGCTCTCCGATGGACAGGGGGCTGGGCAATGAGCAGTTCTTC
CDR3aa: CASSSPMDRGLGNEQFF
d_gene: TRBD1
abundance: once
j_gene: TRBJ2-1
v_gene: TRBV7-2

CDR3nt: TGCGCCAGCAGCCGTATCGGAGGAGAATCTGGGCAGTACTTC
CDR3aa: CASSRIGGESGQYF
d_gene: NA
abundance: NA
j_gene: TRBJ2-7
v_gene: TRBV5-1

CDR3nt: TGTGCCAGCTCGATGCAAGTTAGCTCCTACGAGCAGTACTTC
CDR3aa: CASSMQVSSYEQYF
d_gene: NA
abundance: NA
j_gene: TRBJ2-7
v_gene: TRBV18

CDR3nt: TGTGCCAGCAGCTCCCCCGGGACAGATAATGAAAAACTGTTTTTT
CDR3aa: CASSSPGTDNEKLFF
d_gene: TRBD1
abundance: NA
j_gene: TRBJ1-4
v_gene: TRBV11-2

CDR3nt: TGCAGTGCTAGTCTGACTCCGGGGGGCTATGGCTACACCTTC
CDR3aa: CSASLTPGGYGYTF
d_gene: NA
abundance: NA
j_gene: TRBJ1-2
v_gene: TRBV20-1

CDR3nt: TGTGCCAGTAGTATTAAGGACTCTGGGGCCAACGTCCTGACTTTC
CDR3aa: CASSIKDSGANVLTF
d_gene: NA
abundance: once
j_gene: TRBJ2-6
v_gene: TRBV19

CDR3nt: TGTGCCAGCAGAAGGGAGAACTATGGCTACACCTTC
CDR3aa: CASRRENYGYTF
d_gene: NA
abundance: NA
j_gene: TRBJ1-2
v_gene: TRBV28

CDR3nt: TGCGCCAGCAGCCCTCGGGGAGAAACAAATGAAAAACTGTTTTTT
CDR3aa: CASSPRGETNEKLFF
d_gene: NA
abundance: NA
j_gene: TRBJ1-4
v_gene: TRBV5-1